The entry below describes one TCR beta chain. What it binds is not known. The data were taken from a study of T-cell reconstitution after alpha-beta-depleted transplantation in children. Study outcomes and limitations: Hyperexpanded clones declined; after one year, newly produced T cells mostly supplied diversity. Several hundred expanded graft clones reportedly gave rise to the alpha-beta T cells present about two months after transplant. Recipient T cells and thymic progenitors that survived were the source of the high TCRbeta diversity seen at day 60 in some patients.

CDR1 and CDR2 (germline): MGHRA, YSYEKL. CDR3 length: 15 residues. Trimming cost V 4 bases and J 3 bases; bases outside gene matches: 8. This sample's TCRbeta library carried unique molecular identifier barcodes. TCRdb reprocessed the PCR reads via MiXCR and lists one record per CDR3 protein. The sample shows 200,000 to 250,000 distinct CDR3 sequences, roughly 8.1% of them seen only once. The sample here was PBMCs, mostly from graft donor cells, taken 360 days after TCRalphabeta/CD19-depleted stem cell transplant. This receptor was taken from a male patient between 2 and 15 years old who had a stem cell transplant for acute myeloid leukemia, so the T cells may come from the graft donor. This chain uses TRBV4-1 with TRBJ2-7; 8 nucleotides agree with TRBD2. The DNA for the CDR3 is TGCGCCAGCAGCCCCCGACTAGCGTCTATCTACGAGCAGTACTTC. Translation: CASSPRLASIYEQYF.